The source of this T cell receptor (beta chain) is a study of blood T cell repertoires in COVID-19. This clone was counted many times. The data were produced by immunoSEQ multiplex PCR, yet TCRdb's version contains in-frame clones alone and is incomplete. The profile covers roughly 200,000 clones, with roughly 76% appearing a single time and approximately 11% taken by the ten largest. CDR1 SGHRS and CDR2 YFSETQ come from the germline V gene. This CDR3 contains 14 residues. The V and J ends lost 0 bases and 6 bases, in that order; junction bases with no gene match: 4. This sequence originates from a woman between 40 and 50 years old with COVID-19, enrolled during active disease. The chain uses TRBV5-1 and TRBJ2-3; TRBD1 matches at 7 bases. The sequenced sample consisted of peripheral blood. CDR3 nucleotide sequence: TGCGCCAGCAGCTTGGACAGGGGTGCGGATACGCAGTATTTT. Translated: CASSLDRGADTQYF.